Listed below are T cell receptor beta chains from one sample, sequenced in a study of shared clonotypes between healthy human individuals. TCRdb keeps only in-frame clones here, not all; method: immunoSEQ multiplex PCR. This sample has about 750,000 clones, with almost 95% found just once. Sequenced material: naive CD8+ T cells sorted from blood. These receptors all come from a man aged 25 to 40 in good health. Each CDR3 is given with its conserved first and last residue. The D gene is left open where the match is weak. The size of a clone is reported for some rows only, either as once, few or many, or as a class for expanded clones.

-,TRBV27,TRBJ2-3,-,TGTGCCAGCAGCCTTTCCCGAACAGATACGCAGTATTTT,CASSLSRTDTQYF
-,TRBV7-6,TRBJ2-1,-,TGTGCCAGCAGCTCGATCGGAGGGGGTGAGCAGTTCTTC,CASSSIGGGEQFF
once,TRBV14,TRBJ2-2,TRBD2,TGTGCCAGCAGCCACCCCAGGCCCCTAGCGGGAGGCGGCACCGGGGAGCTGTTTTTT,CASSHPRPLAGGGTGELFF
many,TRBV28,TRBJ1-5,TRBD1,TGTGCCAGCAGTCTAGCCGGGACAGGGGTTCGTAGGGCCAATCAGCCCCAGCATTTT,CASSLAGTGVRRANQPQHF
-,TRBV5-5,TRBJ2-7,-,TGTGCCAGCAGCTCCGCAGTGGGGGCCCACGAGCAGTACTTC,CASSSAVGAHEQYF
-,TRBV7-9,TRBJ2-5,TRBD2,TGTGCCAGCAGCTTAACTACTAGCGCGGAGACCCAGTACTTC,CASSLTTSAETQYF
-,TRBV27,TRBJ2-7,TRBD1,TGTGCCAGCAGTAGGACAGGGACGGGGGACGAGCAGTACTTC,CASSRTGTGDEQYF
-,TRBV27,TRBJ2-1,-,TGTGCCAGCAGTAGCAGCTCCTACAATGAGCAGTTCTTC,CASSSSSYNEQFF
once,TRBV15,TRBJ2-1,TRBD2,TGTGCCACCAGCAGCACTAGCGGGGCCGATTACAATGAGCAGTTCTTC,CATSSTSGADYNEQFF
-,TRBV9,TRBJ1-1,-,TGTGCCAGCAGCGTTGGGGATGGGACTGAAGCTTTCTTT,CASSVGDGTEAFF
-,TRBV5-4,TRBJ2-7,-,TGTGCCAGCAGCTTGGGCCACTCCTACGAGCAGTACTTC,CASSLGHSYEQYF
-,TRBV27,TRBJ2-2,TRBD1,TGTGCCAGCAGTCCTATCCCCAGGGGGGGGGAGCTGTTTTTT,CASSPIPRGGELFF
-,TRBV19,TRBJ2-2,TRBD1,TGTGCCAGTAGTCTACAGGGGGAGGTCGGGGAGCTGTTTTTT,CASSLQGEVGELFF
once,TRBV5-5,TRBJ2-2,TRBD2,TGTGCCAGCAGCCGGGAGGGGACGAACACCGGGGAGCTGTTTTTT,CASSREGTNTGELFF
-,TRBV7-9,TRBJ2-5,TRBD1,TGTGCCAGCAGCGCCACAGGGGGCAAACTACAAGAGACCCAGTACTTC,CASSATGGKLQETQYF
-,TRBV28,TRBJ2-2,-,TGTGCCAGCACCCACAGGGCCTTCGGGGAGCTGTTTTTT,CASTHRAFGELFF
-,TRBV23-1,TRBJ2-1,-,TGCGCCAGCAGTCATTGGACTCGGGACCACTCCTACAATGAGCAGTTCTTC,CASSHWTRDHSYNEQFF
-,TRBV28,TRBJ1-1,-,TGTGCCAGCAGTTTATACAGGAACGTCAGATCGATGAACACTGAAGCTTTCTTT,CASSLYRNVRSMNTEAFF
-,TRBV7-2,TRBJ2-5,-,TGTGCCAGCAGCTTAGCTGGGTACCAAGAGACCCAGTACTTC,CASSLAGYQETQYF
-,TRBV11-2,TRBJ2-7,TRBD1,TGTGCCAGCAGCCGTACAGGGGAGTCCTACGAGCAGTACTTC,CASSRTGESYEQYF
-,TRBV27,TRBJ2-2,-,TGTGCCAGCAGTCAGTTATTCGGGGAGTTAAACGCCGGGGAGCTGTTTTTT,CASSQLFGELNAGELFF
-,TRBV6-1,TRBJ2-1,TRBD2,TGTGCCAGCAGTGAATGGGCGGGAGGAGGGGATGAGCAGTTCTTC,CASSEWAGGGDEQFF
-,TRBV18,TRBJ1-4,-,TGTGCCAGCTCACCACAGAGCCCAACTAATGAAAAACTATTTTTT,CASSPQSPTNEKLFF
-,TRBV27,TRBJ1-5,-,TGTGCCAGCAGTTCCGCCACGACAGGCCCCGCTTGGAATCAGCCCCAGCATTTT,CASSSATTGPAWNQPQHF
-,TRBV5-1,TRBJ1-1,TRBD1,TGCGCCAGCAGCTTGGCCTCCGGGACAGGGAGGACTGAAGCTTTCTTT,CASSLASGTGRTEAFF
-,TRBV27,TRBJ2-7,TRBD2,TGTGCCAGCGCGGGGGGAGTAGACTACGAGCAGTACTTC,CASAGGVDYEQYF
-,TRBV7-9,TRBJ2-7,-,TGTGCCAGCAGCCTTCAGGGGTACCCCTACGAGCAGTACTTC,CASSLQGYPYEQYF
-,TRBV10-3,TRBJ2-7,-,TGTGCCATCAGTTCCGGGACTTCCTACGAGCAGTACTTC,CAISSGTSYEQYF
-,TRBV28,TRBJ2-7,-,TGTGCCAGCAGTTTTAAACGGCGGGCGCTAGAGTACGAGCAGTACTTC,CASSFKRRALEYEQYF
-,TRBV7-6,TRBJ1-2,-,TGTGCCAGCAGCCCCAACCCAGGGGATGGCTACACCTTC,CASSPNPGDGYTF
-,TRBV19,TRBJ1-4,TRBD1,TGTGCCAGTAGTATTCCTTTTGGGACAGGGATATTGGCTAATGAAAAACTGTTTTTT,CASSIPFGTGILANEKLFF
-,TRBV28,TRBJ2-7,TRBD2,TGTGCCAGCAGTTCCCCCCGACTAGCGGGAGGATCGACCTACGAGCAGTACTTC,CASSSPRLAGGSTYEQYF
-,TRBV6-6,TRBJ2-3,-,TGTGCCAGCAGTGCCTTAAGCACAGATACGCAGTATTTT,CASSALSTDTQYF